This passage covers 20 T cell receptor beta chains from one sample sequenced in a study of blood T cell repertoires in COVID-19 (dated by TCRdb to 2018 to 2021). The protocol used for the library was the immunoSEQ multiplex PCR assay. Held by TCRdb, this immuneACCESS table contains in-frame sequences only and omits some clones. Under half of the omission traces to an unresolved V gene where checked; the cause of the rest is unknown. In this sample the table shows tens of thousands of clones, around 90% of which occur a single time. Clones ranked in the top ten supply roughly an eighth of the sample. Sequencing used peripheral blood. The receptors were gathered from a human donor with active COVID-19. The donor label of this sample is uncertain.

V usage is TRBV18 and J usage is TRBJ1-1; no definite D call. Trimming cost V 0 bases and J 4 bases, with 6 bases left between them. In germline, CDR1 is KGHSH, CDR2 LQKENI. The CDR3 runs to 13 residues. CDR3 coding DNA: TGTGCCAGCTCACCACCGGAGGGCACTGAAGCTTTCTTT. Translated: CASSPPEGTEAFF. The entire variable domain, with the rest obtained from reference TRBV18 and TRBJ1-1, is as follows: NAGVMQNPRHLVRRRGQEARLRCSPMKGHSHVYWYRQLPEEGLKFMVYLQKENIIDESGMPKERFSAEFPKEGPSILRIQQVVRGDSAAYFCASSPPEGTEAFFGQGTRLTVV.

The gene calls are TRBV27 and TRBJ2-1; possibly TRBD2 for D (6 bases). This CDR3 has 14 residues. Germline V CDR1 and CDR2: MNHEY, SMNVEV (reference sequence). The V and J ends lost 6 bases and 9 bases respectively, with 18 bases between them. The CDR3 loop reads CASRPGLGWGEQFF. CDR3 DNA: TGTGCCAGCAGACCGGGACTGGGATGGGGTGAGCAGTTCTTC.

This clone showed up just a few times. The chain is built from TRBV6-5 and TRBJ1-3, with TRBD1 identical over 7 bases. This CDR3 has 14 residues. Germline V gene lookup returns CDR1 MNHEY and CDR2 SVGAGI. Losses at the gene ends were 6 bases for V and 4 bases for J; bases not matched to a gene: 6. CDR3 protein: CASSRGQKGNTIYF. CDR3 coding DNA: TGTGCCAGCAGCCGGGGACAGAAAGGAAACACCATATATTTT.

The chain carries TRBV6-5 and TRBJ2-3; 7 nucleotides match TRBD1. Germline CDR1 reads MNHEY; CDR2 reads SVGAGI. There are 15 residues in the CDR3. The ends lost 6 bases at V and 2 bases at J; junction bases unmatched: 8. The DNA of the CDR3 is TGTGCCAGCAGACTCCGGGACAGACACACAGATACGCAGTATTTT. Translating gives CASRLRDRHTDTQYF.

This sequence joins TRBV19 and TRBJ1-6, with D uncertain. Between the trimmed V and J ends, which lost 3 bases and 8 bases, there was a span of 17 bases. CDR1 is LNHDA and CDR2 is SQIVND in the germline V gene (reference sequence). The CDR3 is 16 residues long. The CDR3 sequence is CASSILGGRSDSPLHF. The CDR3 DNA sequence: TGTGCCAGTAGTATTCTAGGAGGGAGGTCGGATTCACCCCTCCACTTT.

The chain has TRBV2 and TRBJ1-1; a possible D gene is TRBD1 (5 bases). The CDR3 extends over 14 amino acids. Germline V lookup: CDR1 SNHLY, CDR2 FYNNEI. The V end lost 8 bases, the J end lost 0 bases, and 13 bases lay between the germline ends. CDR3 DNA: TGTGCCAGCCACCCAGGGAACATGAACACTGAAGCTTTCTTT. Its translation: CASHPGNMNTEAFF.

The V gene is TRBV7-2, the J gene TRBJ2-7, with D possibly matching TRBD2 (5 bases). Deletions cut 5 bases from V and 5 bases from J, with 19 bases between. Germline-derived CDR1 and CDR2 are SGHTA and FQGNSA. The CDR3 contains 15 residues. CDR3 in DNA: TGTGCCAGCAGCCCCATGGCGAGGGAGAGCAACGAGCAGTACTTC. It translates to CASSPMARESNEQYF.

The V gene is TRBV19, the J gene TRBJ2-7; 7 nucleotides line up with TRBD1. V trimming: 8 bases; J trimming: 2 bases; junction bases outside the gene matches: 6. This CDR3 is built from 13 residues. The germline gives CDR1 LNHDA, CDR2 SQIVND (reference sequence). The CDR3 protein is CASSTGRTYEQYF. The CDR3 nucleotides are TGTGCCAGTTCGACAGGGCGTACCTACGAGCAGTACTTC.

CDR3 protein: CASSPRDGRGEKLFF. DNA of the CDR3: TGTGCCAGCTCACCACGTGACGGCCGAGGGGAAAAACTGTTTTTT. The genes are TRBV18 and TRBJ1-4; unclear D gene. Deletions cut 1 base from V and 8 bases from J, with 14 bases between. The length of the CDR3 is 15 residues. Germline values: CDR1 KGHSH, CDR2 LQKENI.

V and J are TRBV29-1 and TRBJ2-3; 7 bases are shared with TRBD2. Germline values: CDR1 SQVTM, CDR2 ANQGSEA. V gave up 4 bases and J gave up 6 bases; unmatched junction bases: 7. The CDR3 is made up of 13 amino acids. CDR3 sequence: CSVAAGFSDTQYF. Here the CDR3 DNA reads TGCAGCGTTGCAGCGGGGTTTTCGGATACGCAGTATTTT.

The chain couples TRBV7-9 to TRBJ2-7; D possibly corresponds to TRBD1 (6 bases). The CDR3 consists of 14 residues. Germline V gives CDR1 SEHNR, CDR2 FQNEAQ (reference sequence). Trimming removed 1 base from V and 9 bases from J, with 16 bases in between. The CDR3 region has the DNA TGTGCCAGCAGCTTAGAAGCCAGGGGAATGGTGCAGTACTTC. It codes for CASSLEARGMVQYF.

The genes are TRBV7-9 and TRBJ1-4; 7 bases fit TRBD1. The CDR3 has 14 residues. V gave up 5 bases and J gave up 5 bases; unmatched junction bases: 5. Germline CDR1 SEHNR, CDR2 FQNEAQ (reference sequence). CDR3 residues: CASSPGQSNEKLFF. The CDR3 region has the DNA TGTGCCAGCAGCCCGGGACAGTCGAATGAAAAACTGTTTTTT.

The table lists this clone with a few counts. This rearrangement joins TRBV9 to TRBJ1-1; D is perhaps TRBD1 (6 bases). Germline V gene lookup returns CDR1 SGDLS and CDR2 YYNGEE. This CDR3 is 14 amino acids long. With 3 bases removed from V and 1 base from J, the gap between germline ends came to 10 bases. CDR3 region: CASSAGTRNTEAFF. The CDR3 region has the DNA TGTGCCAGCAGCGCCGGGACAAGGAACACTGAAGCTTTCTTT.

This sequence joins TRBV19 and TRBJ1-4; D is unclear. This CDR3 region has 13 residues. Germline V lookup: CDR1 LNHDA, CDR2 SQIVND (reference sequence). Trimming took off 7 bases at V and 10 bases at J, with 16 bases between the two ends. Here the CDR3 reads CASTPAPRGKLFF. CDR3 in DNA: TGTGCCAGTACCCCCGCCCCTCGGGGAAAACTGTTTTTT.

A single count supports this clone. This sequence joins TRBV6-5 and TRBJ1-1; D is undetermined. CDR3 length equals 13 residues. Trimming stripped 5 bases from V and 1 base from J, with 8 bases between. CDR1 and CDR2 from the germline V gene are MNHEY and SVGAGI. The CDR3 loop reads CASSTIRNTEAFF. The DNA of the CDR3 is TGTGCCAGCAGTACAATCAGGAACACTGAAGCTTTCTTT.

The chain carries TRBV13 and TRBJ1-2; 7 bases fit TRBD1. The V and J ends lost 0 bases and 6 bases, in that order; junction bases with no gene match: 7. Germline V lookup: CDR1 PRHDT, CDR2 FYEKMQ (reference sequence). The CDR3 is 15 amino acids. The CDR3 DNA sequence: TGTGCCAGCAGCTTAGGAGGGCGGGACAGCAATGGCTACACCTTC. This codes for CASSLGGRDSNGYTF. The whole variable domain, remainder taken from reference TRBV13 and TRBJ1-2, is AAGVIQSPRHLIKEKRETATLKCYPIPRHDTVYWYQQGPGQDPQFLISFYEKMQSDKGSIPDRFSAQQFSDYHSELNMSSLELGDSALYFCASSLGGRDSNGYTFGSGTRLTVV.

The rearrangement joins TRBV6-2 or TRBV6-3 to TRBJ1-4; TRBD1 agrees at 10 bases. Germline CDR1 MNHEY, CDR2 SVGEGT. Losses at the gene ends were 5 bases for V and 8 bases for J; bases not matched to a gene: 8. The CDR3 totals 15 residues. The DNA of the CDR3 is TGTGCCAGCAGTCCGTCTGGGACAGGGGTGGAAAAACTGTTTTTT. This encodes CASSPSGTGVEKLFF.

The chain links TRBV5-1 to TRBJ2-3, with no clear D. The V end lost 0 bases, the J end lost 0 bases, and 5 bases lay between the germline ends. CDR1 is SGHRS, CDR2 YFSETQ, per germline. This CDR3 spans 14 amino acids. The CDR3 DNA sequence: TGCGCCAGCAGCTTGGGGGCCAGCACAGATACGCAGTATTTT. It encodes CASSLGASTDTQYF.

This rearrangement joins TRBV6-4 to TRBJ2-1; no firm D call. In germline, CDR1 is MRHNA, CDR2 SNTAGT. The CDR3 contains 13 residues. V was clipped by 4 bases and J by 8 bases, with 12 bases between them. The CDR3 loop is CASSGGFTHEQFF. For the CDR3, the DNA is TGTGCCAGCAGTGGCGGCTTCACCCATGAGCAGTTCTTC.

The J gene is TRBJ1-1, the V gene TRBV28, with 11 bases lining up with TRBD1. The CDR3 contains 16 residues. The germline gives CDR1 MDHEN, CDR2 SYDVKM. Trimming cost V 7 bases and J 1 base; bases outside gene matches: 8. CDR3 loop: CASIPRDRGANTEAFF. As DNA, the CDR3 is TGTGCCAGCATCCCGCGGGACAGGGGGGCGAACACTGAAGCTTTCTTT.